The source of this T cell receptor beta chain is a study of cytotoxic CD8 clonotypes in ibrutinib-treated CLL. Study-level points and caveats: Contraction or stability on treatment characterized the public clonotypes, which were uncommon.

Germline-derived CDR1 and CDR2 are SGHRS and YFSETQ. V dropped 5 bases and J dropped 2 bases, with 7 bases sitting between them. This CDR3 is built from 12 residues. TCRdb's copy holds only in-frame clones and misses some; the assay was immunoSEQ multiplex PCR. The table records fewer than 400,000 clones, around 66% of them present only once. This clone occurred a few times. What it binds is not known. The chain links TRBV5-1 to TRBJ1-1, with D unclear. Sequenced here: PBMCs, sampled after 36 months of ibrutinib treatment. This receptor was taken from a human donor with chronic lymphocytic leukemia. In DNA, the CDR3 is TGCGCCAGCAGAAGAGTAAACACTGAAGCTTTCTTT. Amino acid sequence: CASRRVNTEAFF.